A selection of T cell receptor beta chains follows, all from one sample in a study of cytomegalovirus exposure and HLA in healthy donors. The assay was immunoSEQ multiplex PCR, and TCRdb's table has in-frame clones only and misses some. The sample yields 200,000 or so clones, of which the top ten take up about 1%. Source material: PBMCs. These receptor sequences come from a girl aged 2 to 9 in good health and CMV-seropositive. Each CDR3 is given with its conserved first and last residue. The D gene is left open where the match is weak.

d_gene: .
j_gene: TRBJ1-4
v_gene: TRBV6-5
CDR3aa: CASRTKTEKLFF
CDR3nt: TGTGCCAGCAGGACTAAGACAGAAAAACTGTTTTTT

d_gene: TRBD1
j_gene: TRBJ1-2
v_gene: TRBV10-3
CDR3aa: CAINPMDRTYGYTF
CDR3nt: TGTGCCATCAACCCCATGGACAGGACCTATGGCTACACCTTC

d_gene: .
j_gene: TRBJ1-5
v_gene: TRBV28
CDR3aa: CASRVEPGNQHF
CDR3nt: TGTGCCAGCAGAGTGGAACCCGGGAACCAGCATTTT

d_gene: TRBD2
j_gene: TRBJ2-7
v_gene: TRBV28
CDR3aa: CASTSGGYEQYF
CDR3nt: TGTGCCAGCACTTCGGGGGGGTACGAGCAGTACTTC

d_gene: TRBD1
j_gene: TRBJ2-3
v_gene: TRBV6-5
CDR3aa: CASSTGADTQYF
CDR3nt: TGTGCCAGCAGCACAGGGGCAGATACGCAGTATTTT

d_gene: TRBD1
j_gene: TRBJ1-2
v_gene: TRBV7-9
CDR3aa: CASSPLDRDNYGYTF
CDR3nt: TGTGCCAGCAGCCCATTAGACAGGGATAACTATGGCTACACCTTC

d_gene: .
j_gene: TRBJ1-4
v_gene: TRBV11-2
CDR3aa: CASSLPSDSSNEKLFF
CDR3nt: TGTGCCAGCAGCTTACCCTCGGACAGCTCTAATGAAAAACTGTTTTTT

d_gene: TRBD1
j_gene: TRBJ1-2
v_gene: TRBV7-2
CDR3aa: CASSLTGTDGYTF
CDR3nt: TGTGCCAGCAGCTTAACAGGGACAGATGGCTACACCTTC

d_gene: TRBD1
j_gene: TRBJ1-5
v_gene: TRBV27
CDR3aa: CASSSGQGRQPQHF
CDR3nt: TGTGCCAGCAGTTCCGGACAGGGCCGGCAGCCCCAGCATTTT

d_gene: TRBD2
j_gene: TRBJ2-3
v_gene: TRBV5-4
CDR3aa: CASSLTSGTDTQYF
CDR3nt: TGTGCCAGCAGCTTGACTAGCGGGACAGATACGCAGTATTTT

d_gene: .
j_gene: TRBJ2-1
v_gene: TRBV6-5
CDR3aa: CASSIVEGNHEQFF
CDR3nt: TGTGCCAGCAGTATCGTTGAGGGCAACCATGAGCAGTTCTTC

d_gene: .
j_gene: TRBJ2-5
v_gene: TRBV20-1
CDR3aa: CSARGVETQYF
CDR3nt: TGCAGTGCCCGGGGAGTGGAGACCCAGTACTTC

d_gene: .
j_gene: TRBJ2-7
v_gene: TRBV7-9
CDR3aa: CASSTTSAYEQYF
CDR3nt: TGTGCCAGCTCAACGACATCAGCCTACGAGCAGTACTTC

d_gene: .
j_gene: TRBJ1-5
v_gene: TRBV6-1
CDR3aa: CASRAVGNQPQHF
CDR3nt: TGTGCCAGCAGGGCAGTGGGCAATCAGCCCCAGCATTTT

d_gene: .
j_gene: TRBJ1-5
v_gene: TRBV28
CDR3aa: CAATRGWDQPQHF
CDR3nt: TGTGCCGCCACTAGAGGGTGGGATCAGCCCCAGCATTTT

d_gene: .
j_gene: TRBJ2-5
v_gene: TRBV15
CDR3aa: CATSRGVSPETQYF
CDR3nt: TGTGCCACCAGCAGAGGAGTAAGTCCGGAGACCCAGTACTTC

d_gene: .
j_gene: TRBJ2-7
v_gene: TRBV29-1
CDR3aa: CSVAVTTNPYEQYF
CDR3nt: TGCAGCGTTGCGGTCACTACTAATCCCTACGAGCAGTACTTC

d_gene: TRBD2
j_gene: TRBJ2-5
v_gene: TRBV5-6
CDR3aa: CASSLFIREGQETQYF
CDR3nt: TGTGCCAGCAGCTTGTTTATCCGGGAGGGCCAAGAGACCCAGTACTTC

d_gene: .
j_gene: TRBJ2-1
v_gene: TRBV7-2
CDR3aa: CASSPTPSSYNEQFF
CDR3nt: TGTGCCAGCAGCCCGACTCCTAGCTCCTACAATGAGCAGTTCTTC

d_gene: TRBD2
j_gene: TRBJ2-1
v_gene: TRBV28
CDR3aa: CASTKAGGNLEQFF
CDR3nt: TGTGCCAGCACCAAAGCGGGAGGAAATCTAGAGCAGTTCTTC

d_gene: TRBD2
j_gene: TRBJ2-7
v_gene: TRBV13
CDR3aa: CASSLARTSGAYEQYF
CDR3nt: TGTGCCAGCAGCTTAGCTCGGACTAGCGGGGCCTACGAGCAGTACTTC

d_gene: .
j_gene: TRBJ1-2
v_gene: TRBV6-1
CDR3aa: CASSEFQVDGYTF
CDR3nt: TGTGCCAGCAGTGAATTTCAGGTGGATGGCTACACCTTC

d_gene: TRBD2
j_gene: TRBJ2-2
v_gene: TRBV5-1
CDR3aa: CASSLKGLAGTGELFF
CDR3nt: TGCGCCAGCAGCTTAAAAGGGCTAGCGGGAACCGGGGAGCTGTTTTTT

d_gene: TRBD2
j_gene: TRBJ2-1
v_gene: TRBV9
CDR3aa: CASSSAGFVANEQFF
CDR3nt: TGTGCCAGCAGCTCAGCGGGATTCGTCGCCAATGAGCAGTTCTTC

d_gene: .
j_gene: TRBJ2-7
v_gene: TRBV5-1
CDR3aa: CASSSSPGQTYEQYF
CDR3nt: TGCGCCAGCAGCTCGTCACCGGGACAAACCTACGAGCAGTACTTC

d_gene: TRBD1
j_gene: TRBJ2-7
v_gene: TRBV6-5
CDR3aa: CASRATGVVNEQYF
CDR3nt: TGTGCCAGCAGAGCGACAGGGGTCGTAAACGAGCAGTACTTC

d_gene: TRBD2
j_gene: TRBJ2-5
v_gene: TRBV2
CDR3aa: CASSILAGETQYF
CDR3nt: TGTGCCAGCAGTATCCTAGCGGGAGAGACCCAGTACTTC

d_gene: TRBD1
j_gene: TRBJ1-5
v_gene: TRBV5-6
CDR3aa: CASSSKQGLSNQPQHF
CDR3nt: TGTGCCAGCAGCTCTAAACAGGGGCTTAGCAATCAGCCCCAGCATTTT

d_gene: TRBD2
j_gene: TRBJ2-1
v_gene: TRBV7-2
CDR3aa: CASSPGLAGEWQFF
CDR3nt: TGTGCCAGCAGCCCTGGACTAGCGGGAGAATGGCAGTTCTTC

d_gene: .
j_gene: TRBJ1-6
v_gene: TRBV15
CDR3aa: CATSRDLEGGTPLHF
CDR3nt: TGTGCCACCAGCAGAGATTTGGAGGGTGGAACACCCCTCCACTTT

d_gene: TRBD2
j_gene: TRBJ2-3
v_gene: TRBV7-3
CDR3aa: CASSLMPSGTSTDTQYF
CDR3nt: TGTGCCAGCAGCTTAATGCCCAGCGGGACTAGCACAGATACGCAGTATTTT

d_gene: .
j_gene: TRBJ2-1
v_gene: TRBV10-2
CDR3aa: CAVGTPVYNEQFF
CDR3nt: TGCGCAGTGGGGACTCCAGTATACAATGAGCAGTTCTTC

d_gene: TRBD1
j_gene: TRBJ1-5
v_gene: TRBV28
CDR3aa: CASSPPGQGGQPQHF
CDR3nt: TGTGCCAGCAGCCCACCCGGACAGGGTGGTCAGCCCCAGCATTTT

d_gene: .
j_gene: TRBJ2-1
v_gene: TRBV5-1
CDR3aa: CASSLGQINEQFF
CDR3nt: TGCGCCAGCAGTTTAGGACAGATCAATGAGCAGTTCTTC

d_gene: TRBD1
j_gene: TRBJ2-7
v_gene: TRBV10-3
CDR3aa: CAISEIQGALQYF
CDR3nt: TGTGCCATCAGTGAGATACAGGGGGCTTTGCAGTACTTC

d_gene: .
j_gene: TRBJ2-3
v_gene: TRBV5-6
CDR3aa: CASSLSVVRPGGDTQYF
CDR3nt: TGTGCCAGCAGCTTGAGTGTAGTACGACCCGGAGGAGATACGCAGTATTTT

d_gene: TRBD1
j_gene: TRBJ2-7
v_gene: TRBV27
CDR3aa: CASRRQGPYEQYF
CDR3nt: TGTGCCAGCAGAAGACAGGGGCCCTACGAGCAGTACTTC

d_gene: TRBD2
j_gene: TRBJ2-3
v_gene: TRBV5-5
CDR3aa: CASSLGLAGDLTDTQYF
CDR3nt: TGTGCCAGCAGCTTGGGACTAGCCGGAGACCTCACAGATACGCAGTATTTT

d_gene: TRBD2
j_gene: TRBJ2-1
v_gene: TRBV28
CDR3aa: CASRPSGSIYGNEQFF
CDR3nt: TGTGCCAGCAGACCTAGCGGGAGTATTTACGGGAATGAGCAGTTCTTC

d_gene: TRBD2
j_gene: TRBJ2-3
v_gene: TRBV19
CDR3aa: CASSNAAGGTTNTQYF
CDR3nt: TGTGCCAGTAGTAATGCAGCGGGAGGGACCACGAATACGCAGTATTTT

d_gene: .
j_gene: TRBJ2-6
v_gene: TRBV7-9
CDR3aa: CASSPPGAGANVLTF
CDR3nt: TGTGCCAGCAGCCCGCCCGGGGCTGGGGCCAACGTCCTGACTTTC

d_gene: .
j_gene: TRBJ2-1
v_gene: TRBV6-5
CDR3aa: CASSSQGGYNEQFF
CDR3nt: TGTGCCAGCAGTTCACAGGGCGGCTACAATGAGCAGTTCTTC

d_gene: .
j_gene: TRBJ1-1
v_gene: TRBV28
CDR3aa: CASSLYGLGAFF
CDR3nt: TGTGCCAGCAGTTTATATGGGCTTGGAGCTTTCTTT

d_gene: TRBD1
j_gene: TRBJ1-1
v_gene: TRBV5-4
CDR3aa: CASSLAPRRTGAGMNTEAFF
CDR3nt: TGTGCCAGCAGCCTGGCACCCCGTCGGACAGGGGCTGGCATGAACACTGAAGCTTTCTTT

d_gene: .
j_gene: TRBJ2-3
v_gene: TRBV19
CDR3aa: CASSIGSERSTDTQYF
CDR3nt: TGTGCCAGTAGTATTGGTAGCGAACGCAGCACAGATACGCAGTATTTT